The 21 T cell receptor beta chains below all came from one sample that was sequenced in a study of monozygotic twins with inflammatory bowel disease. TCRdb re-called the 5' RACE reads, yielding one record per CDR3 amino acid sequence without DNA. The table lists approximately 400,000 distinct CDR3 sequences. Sequences were obtained from blood. The source of these receptors is a human donor with ulcerative colitis or Crohn's disease, or a healthy co-twin of an affected twin (not recorded which).

The chain recombines TRBV11-2 with TRBJ2-2. This CDR3 is built from 15 residues. Germline CDR1 SGHAT, CDR2 FQNNGV. This CDR3 is CASSLGRLNTGEPFF.

The chain joins TRBV5-5 to TRBJ2-7. Per germline, CDR1 SGHKS and CDR2 YYEKEE (reference sequence). The CDR3 sequence is 15 residues long. This CDR3 is CASSFEVGDYYEQYF.

The rearrangement uses TRBV6-1 and TRBJ2-1; TCRdb picks TRBD1, but there is no DNA to check that call. CDR1 is MNHNS, CDR2 SASEGT, per germline. This CDR3 region has 16 residues. The CDR3 protein is CASSPRGGRLYNEQFF.

J is TRBJ2-3 and V is TRBV7-2. The CDR3 contains 14 residues. Per germline, CDR1 SGHTA and CDR2 FQGNSA. The chain's CDR3 is CASSLGRPSDTQYF.

The CDR3 here is CASTPDRLNTEAFF. The chain combines TRBV12-3 or TRBV12-4 with TRBJ1-1; TCRdb indicates TRBD1, and absent DNA this call remains unverified. The CDR3 runs 14 residues.

This chain joins TRBV4-3 and TRBJ2-7; the D gene TCRdb calls, TRBD1, cannot be checked with no DNA. The CDR3 length is 16 residues. The germline V gene encodes CDR1 LGHNA and CDR2 YSLEER. The CDR3: CASSQDQGALSYEQYF.

The V and J genes are TRBV29-1 and TRBJ1-5; without DNA, the TCRdb call of TRBD1 cannot be checked. Germline loops: CDR1 SQVTM, CDR2 ANQGSEA. CDR3 length equals 13 residues. The CDR3 spells CSVVLSGDQPQHF.

The chain links TRBV7-9 to TRBJ1-4. The CDR3 length is 13 residues. Germline CDR1 and CDR2: SEHNR and FQNEAQ (reference sequence). CDR3 amino acids: CASSLVNNEKLFF.

The chain joins TRBV27 to TRBJ1-2; TCRdb calls TRBD1, which cannot be checked without DNA. Per germline, CDR1 MNHEY and CDR2 SMNVEV (reference sequence). This CDR3 spans 19 amino acids. This CDR3 is CASSFMAWLVTSRGHGYTF.

This chain connects TRBV5-4 to TRBJ2-3; the D call from TCRdb, TRBD2, cannot be confirmed without DNA. Looked up from germline, CDR1 is SGHNT and CDR2 is YYREEE (reference sequence). There are 17 residues in the CDR3. The CDR3 loop is CASSLRLAGGSTDTQYF.

V is TRBV2 and J is TRBJ2-7. The length of the CDR3 is 13 residues. Per the germline V gene, CDR1 is SNHLY and CDR2 is FYNNEI. CDR3 in amino acids: CASREPTTYEQYF.

The rearrangement links TRBV3-1 to TRBJ2-2; TCRdb gives TRBD1 as the D gene, but with no DNA this cannot be confirmed. The CDR3 is 15 amino acids. Germline V gene sequence: CDR1 LGHDT, CDR2 YNNKEL (reference sequence). The CDR3 sequence: CASSPTPFDTGELFF.

The genes are TRBV19 and TRBJ1-1; TCRdb gives TRBD1 as the D gene, but with no DNA this cannot be confirmed. The CDR3 consists of 14 residues. The V gene's germline CDR1 is LNHDA and CDR2 SQIVND (reference sequence). CDR3: CASSHQGAGTEAFF.

V is TRBV28 and J is TRBJ2-7; TCRdb's D gene call, TRBD1, goes unchecked for lack of DNA. The CDR3 is 14 residues long. From germline, CDR1 is MDHEN and CDR2 SYDVKM. This CDR3 is CASMGPGSFNEQYF.

This chain connects TRBV27 to TRBJ2-1; TCRdb outputs TRBD2, but without DNA this stays unchecked. This CDR3 comprises 15 residues. Germline CDR1 MNHEY, CDR2 SMNVEV (reference sequence). The CDR3 sequence is CASSWGGGVGNEQFF.

The V gene is TRBV19, the J gene TRBJ2-2; TCRdb's D call, TRBD1, is unchecked because there is no DNA. The CDR3 length is 13 residues. Germline V gene data show CDR1 as LNHDA and CDR2 as SQIVND (reference sequence). CDR3 loop: CASWGPGTGELFF.

The rearrangement uses TRBV6-1 and TRBJ1-5; TCRdb's D call, TRBD1, is unchecked because there is no DNA. The CDR3 length is 15 residues. The germline V gene has CDR1 MNHNS and CDR2 SASEGT. CDR3 amino acids: CASSHRPRQDQPQHF.

This sequence joins TRBV7-9 and TRBJ2-5; the D gene TCRdb calls, TRBD2, cannot be checked with no DNA. Germline CDR1 SEHNR, CDR2 FQNEAQ (reference sequence). The CDR3 contains 16 residues. The CDR3 region is CASSLDEGPYQETQYF. The whole variable domain, filled in from reference TRBV7-9 and TRBJ2-5, reads DTGVSQNPRHKITKRGQNVTFRCDPISEHNRLYWYRQTLGQGPEFLTYFQNEAQLEKSRLLSDRFSAERPKGSFSTLEIQRTEQGDSAMYLCASSLDEGPYQETQYFGPGTRLLVL.

The gene calls are TRBV20-1 and TRBJ2-1; lacking DNA, the TRBD1 call made by TCRdb goes unchecked. The CDR3 runs 12 residues. Looked up from germline, CDR1 is DFQATT and CDR2 is SNEGSKA (reference sequence). CDR3 loop: CSARDGDPRQFF.

The genes are TRBV27 and TRBJ1-2. Germline CDR1 reads MNHEY; CDR2 reads SMNVEV (reference sequence). The CDR3 spans 15 residues. The CDR3: CASSFGRLSPYGYTF.

The chain employs TRBV3-1 and TRBJ1-1. CDR1 is LGHDT, CDR2 YNNKEL, per germline (reference sequence). The CDR3 totals 15 residues. CDR3 in amino acids: CASSQHVVRGTEAFF.